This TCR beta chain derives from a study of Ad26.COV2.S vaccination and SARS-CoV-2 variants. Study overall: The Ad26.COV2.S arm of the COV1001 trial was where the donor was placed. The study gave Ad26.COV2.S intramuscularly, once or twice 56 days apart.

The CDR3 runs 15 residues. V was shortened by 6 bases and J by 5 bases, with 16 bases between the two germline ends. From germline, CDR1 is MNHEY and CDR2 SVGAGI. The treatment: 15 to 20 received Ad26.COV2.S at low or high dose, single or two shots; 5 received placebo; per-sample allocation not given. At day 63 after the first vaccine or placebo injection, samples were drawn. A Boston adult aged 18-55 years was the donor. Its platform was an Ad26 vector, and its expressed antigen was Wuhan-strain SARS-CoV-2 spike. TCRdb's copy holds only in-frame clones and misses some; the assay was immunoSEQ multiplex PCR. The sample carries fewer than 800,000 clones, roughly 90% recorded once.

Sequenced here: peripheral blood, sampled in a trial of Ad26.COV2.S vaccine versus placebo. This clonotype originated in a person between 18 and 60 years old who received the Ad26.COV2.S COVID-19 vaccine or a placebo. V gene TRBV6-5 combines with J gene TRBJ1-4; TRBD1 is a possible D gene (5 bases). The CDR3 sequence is CASSTLQALNEKLFF. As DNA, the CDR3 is TGTGCCAGCAGCACCTTACAGGCCCTCAATGAAAAACTGTTTTTT.